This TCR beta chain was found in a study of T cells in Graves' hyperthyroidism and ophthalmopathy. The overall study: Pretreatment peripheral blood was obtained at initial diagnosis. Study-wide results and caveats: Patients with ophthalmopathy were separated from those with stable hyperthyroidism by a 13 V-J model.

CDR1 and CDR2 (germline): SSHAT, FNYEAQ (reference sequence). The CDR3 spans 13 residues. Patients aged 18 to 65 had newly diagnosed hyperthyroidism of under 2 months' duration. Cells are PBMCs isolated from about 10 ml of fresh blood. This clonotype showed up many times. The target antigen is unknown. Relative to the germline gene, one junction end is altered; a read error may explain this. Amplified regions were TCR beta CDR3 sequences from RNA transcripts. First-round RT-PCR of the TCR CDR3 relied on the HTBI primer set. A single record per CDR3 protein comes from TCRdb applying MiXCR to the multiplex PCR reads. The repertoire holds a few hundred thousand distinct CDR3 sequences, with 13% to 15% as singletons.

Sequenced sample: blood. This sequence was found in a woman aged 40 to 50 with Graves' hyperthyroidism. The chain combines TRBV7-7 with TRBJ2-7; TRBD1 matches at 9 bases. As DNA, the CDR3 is TGTGCTAGCAGCAAGGACAGGGGACGCGAGCAGTACTTC. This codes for CASSKDRGREQYF.